This T cell receptor (beta chain) was sequenced in a study of cytomegalovirus exposure and HLA in healthy donors. While the first cohort had 600 to 850 subjects, the donors belonged to the separate validation cohort of about 130 subjects. Trimming shortened V by 5 bases and J by 4 bases, and 11 bases separated the two germline ends. Germline lookup yields CDR1 SGHAT and CDR2 FQNNGV. The CDR3 extends over 13 amino acids. Profiling relied on immunoSEQ multiplex PCR, and the TCRdb table lists in-frame clones only, not all of them. The sample holds 80,000 to 100,000 clones, roughly nine tenths seen once.

Sample: PBMCs. The TCR comes from a woman in her twenties or thirties in good health and CMV-seronegative. The genes are TRBV11-2 and TRBJ1-1; no reliable D call. CDR3 sequence: CASSPRPSTEAFF. DNA for the CDR3: TGTGCCAGCAGCCCTAGACCCAGCACTGAAGCTTTCTTT.